One sample yielded the 28 T cell receptor beta chains listed below, sequenced in a study of CD8+CD57+ T cells in acquired aplastic anemia. Profiles of TCR beta VDJ and CDR3 were generated from a genomic DNA template. MiXCR was run by TCRdb on the reads, yielding one entry per CDR3 protein. Of under 200,000 distinct CDR3 sequences in the sample, around 60% were seen once. The sample was sorted CD4+, CD8+, or CD8+CD57+ T cells (not recorded which) from PBMCs. These receptors were taken from a human donor in good health.

This sequence joins TRBV19 and TRBJ1-5; D ambiguous. Trimming stripped 4 bases from V and 0 bases from J, with 7 bases between. The CDR3 runs to 14 residues. The germline V gene has CDR1 LNHDA and CDR2 SQIVND (reference sequence). The CDR3 reads CASSKTFSNQPQHF. CDR3 DNA: TGTGCCAGTAGTAAGACGTTTAGCAATCAGCCCCAGCATTTT. Together with reference TRBV19 and TRBJ1-5, the CDR3 gives the full variable domain: DGGITQSPKYLFRKEGQNVTLSCEQNLNHDAMYWYRQDPGQGLRLIYYSQIVNDFQKGDIAEGYSVSREKKESFPLTVTSAQKNPTAFYLCASSKTFSNQPQHFGDGTRLSIL.

The V and J genes are TRBV19 and TRBJ1-1, with D maybe TRBD1 (5 bases). V was trimmed by 9 bases and J by 5 bases, leaving 28 bases between them. Germline V gene sequence: CDR1 LNHDA, CDR2 SQIVND (reference sequence). CDR3 size: 17 residues. This CDR3 is CASPPTGERDSGTEAFF. For the CDR3, the DNA is TGTGCCAGCCCACCGACGGGGGAACGGGATTCGGGGACTGAAGCTTTCTTT.

The rearrangement links TRBV9 to TRBJ2-7; the match to TRBD2 covers 7 bases. CDR1 is SGDLS and CDR2 is YYNGEE in the germline V gene. The CDR3 contains 13 residues. Unmatched junction bases numbered 2, after V lost 0 bases and J lost 5 bases. The CDR3 bases are TGTGCCAGCAGCGTAGCGGGAGGTGACGAGCAGTACTTC. Protein: CASSVAGGDEQYF.

This clonotype was observed many times. For the CDR3, the DNA is TGTGCCACCAGTGATCCACCGACTGGCGGATTACGGGAGACCCAGTACTTC. This codes for CATSDPPTGGLRETQYF. This sequence joins TRBV24-1 and TRBJ2-5; D gene unclear. The CDR3 has 17 residues. CDR1 and CDR2 from the germline V gene are KGHDR and SFDVKD. V was pared by 3 bases and J by 5 bases, with 21 bases between.

This clonotype has just a few counts. J is TRBJ2-3 and V is TRBV7-6; D gene uncertain. From germline, CDR1 is SGHVS and CDR2 FNYEAQ. CDR3 length: 12 amino acids. V lost 8 bases, J lost 4 bases, and 10 bases lay in between. CDR3 in amino acids: CASRGVSDTQYF. The CDR3 coding sequence is TGTGCCAGCCGTGGAGTTTCAGATACGCAGTATTTT.

The chain combines TRBV7-2 with TRBJ2-7; D is perhaps TRBD2 (5 bases). V was clipped by 5 bases and J by 2 bases, with 10 bases between them. The length of the CDR3 is 13 residues. Germline V CDR1 and CDR2: SGHTA, FQGNSA. The CDR3 reads CASSPGIPYEQYF. The CDR3 DNA follows: TGTGCCAGCAGCCCCGGGATCCCCTACGAGCAGTACTTC.

V gene TRBV11-3 combines with J gene TRBJ2-1, with a tentative D call TRBD2 (6 bases). This CDR3 is built from 14 residues. Per germline, CDR1 SGHNT and CDR2 YENEEA. The ends were cut back, 5 bases at V and 2 bases at J, with 10 bases in the middle. CDR3 amino acids: CASSVGLTYNEQFF. CDR3 nucleotides: TGTGCCAGCAGCGTAGGACTAACCTACAATGAGCAGTTCTTC.

CDR3 protein: CASSLSPNTGELFF. Written as DNA, the CDR3 is TGTGCCAGCAGCTTATCGCCTAACACCGGGGAGCTGTTTTTT. This rearrangement joins TRBV7-9 to TRBJ2-2; unclear D gene. V was clipped by 2 bases and J by 2 bases, with 6 bases between them. Germline-derived CDR1 and CDR2 are SEHNR and FQNEAQ (reference sequence). The length of the CDR3 is 14 residues.

The chain employs TRBV5-1 and TRBJ1-2; D ambiguous. Per the germline V gene, CDR1 is SGHRS and CDR2 is YFSETQ. This CDR3 comprises 13 residues. Trimming took 2 bases from V and 2 from J, leaving 7 bases between them. In nucleotides, the CDR3 is TGCGCCAGCAGCTTCCAGGAAAACTATGGCTACACCTTC. It encodes CASSFQENYGYTF.

The CDR3 loop is CASKRLADYNEAFF. CDR3 in DNA: TGTGCCAGCAAGCGGCTAGCGGACTACAATGAAGCTTTCTTT. The chain joins TRBV6-6 to TRBJ1-1; D not resolved. The CDR3 consists of 14 residues. CDR1 MNHNY and CDR2 SVGAGI come from the germline V gene (reference sequence). The V end was cut by 7 bases, the J end by 7 bases, with 19 bases between.

This clonotype showed up many times. The CDR3 protein is CSARLAGKNTGELFF. CDR3 in DNA: TGCAGTGCTAGACTAGCGGGAAAGAACACCGGGGAGCTGTTTTTT. V and J are TRBV20-1 and TRBJ2-2; TRBD2 matches 9 bases. The CDR3 spans 15 residues. Germline V gives CDR1 DFQATT, CDR2 SNEGSKA (reference sequence). The ends lost 2 bases at V and 1 base at J; junction bases unmatched: 2.

V is TRBV7-3 and J is TRBJ2-3; 9 bases are a match to TRBD2. The V and J ends lost 4 bases and 4 bases, in that order; junction bases with no gene match: 3. The CDR3 runs to 14 residues. Per the germline V gene, CDR1 is SGHTA and CDR2 is FQGTGA. CDR3 nucleotides: TGTGCCAGCAGCTCGGGACTAGCCGCAGATACGCAGTATTTT. Amino acids: CASSSGLAADTQYF.

This chain joins TRBV19 and TRBJ2-7, with TRBD2 as a possible D gene (5 bases). The CDR3 extends over 14 amino acids. Per the germline V gene, CDR1 is LNHDA and CDR2 is SQIVND (reference sequence). The CDR3 nucleotides read TGTCCAACCCCGCCAGCCGAGGGTACGTACGAGCAGTACTTC. Its translation is CPTPPAEGTYEQYF.

This clonotype came up many times. The chain couples TRBV6-5 to TRBJ1-2; D not resolved. The CDR3 is 14 residues long. The ends were cut back, 2 bases at V and 6 bases at J, with 13 bases in the middle. Germline CDR1 and CDR2: MNHEY and SVGAGI. CDR3 nucleotides: TGTGCCAGCAGTTACGGACGCGGAATCGATGGCTACACCTTC. Its protein product is CASSYGRGIDGYTF.

The CDR3 loop reads CAIRTPQGAAEAFF. As DNA, the CDR3 is TGTGCCATCAGAACGCCACAGGGGGCCGCTGAAGCTTTCTTT. The chain has TRBV10-3 and TRBJ1-1; 9 bases agree with TRBD1. The germline V gene has CDR1 ENHRY and CDR2 SYGVKD. The CDR3 covers 14 residues. With 6 bases clipped from V and 6 bases from J, the junction kept 8 bases outside the gene matches.

The chain joins TRBV19 to TRBJ2-5; 10 bases are a match to TRBD2. The CDR3 contains 14 residues. Germline loops: CDR1 LNHDA, CDR2 SQIVND (reference sequence). The V segment lost 6 bases and the J segment 4 bases; nucleotides outside the gene matches: 5. CDR3 DNA sequence: TGTGCCAGTAGGCGACTAGCGGGCCGAGAGACCCAGTACTTC. Its translation: CASRRLAGRETQYF. Looking up the rest from reference TRBV19 and TRBJ2-5 gives the full variable domain: DGGITQSPKYLFRKEGQNVTLSCEQNLNHDAMYWYRQDPGQGLRLIYYSQIVNDFQKGDIAEGYSVSREKKESFPLTVTSAQKNPTAFYLCASRRLAGRETQYFGPGTRLLVL.

The V call is TRBV7-9, the J call TRBJ2-3; D possibly corresponds to TRBD1 (5 bases). The CDR3 contains 13 residues. From germline, CDR1 is SEHNR and CDR2 FQNEAQ (reference sequence). V lost 5 bases to trimming and J lost 3 bases, with 9 bases between them. The CDR3, as DNA: TGTGCCAGCAGCATACAGGTGACAGATACGCAGTATTTT. The encoded protein is CASSIQVTDTQYF.

This chain links TRBV5-1 with TRBJ2-7; possibly TRBD2 for D (5 bases). Deletions cut 7 bases from V and 3 bases from J, with 20 bases between. The CDR3 totals 15 residues. Per germline, CDR1 SGHRS and CDR2 YFSETQ. The CDR3 loop is CASAIYWGVDYEQYF. Here the CDR3 DNA reads TGCGCCAGCGCTATCTACTGGGGAGTTGACTACGAGCAGTACTTC.

The chain combines TRBV7-9 with TRBJ1-2, with a weak D call TRBD1 (6 bases). The CDR3 length is 14 residues. The germline V gene has CDR1 SEHNR and CDR2 FQNEAQ (reference sequence). V was clipped by 6 bases and J by 4 bases, with 15 bases between them. DNA for the CDR3: TGTGCCAGCAGGCTGGACAGTACCTTCTATGGCTACACCTTC. Translation gives CASRLDSTFYGYTF.

The chain links TRBV25-1 to TRBJ1-2; TRBD1 matches at 8 bases. Germline V gives CDR1 MGHDK, CDR2 SYGVNS. This CDR3 comprises 13 residues. Trimming took 6 bases from V and 8 from J; bases not matched to a gene: 8. The CDR3 is CASSGTGSGGYTF. CDR3 sequence (DNA): TGTGCCAGCAGCGGGACAGGCTCGGGGGGCTACACCTTC.

In its sample, this clonotype was seen a few times. The chain uses TRBV7-9 and TRBJ2-3; 9 nucleotides match TRBD2. CDR1 is SEHNR, CDR2 FQNEAQ, per germline (reference sequence). The CDR3 is made up of 17 amino acids. V was clipped by 11 bases and J by 4 bases; unmatched bases: 19. The CDR3 DNA sequence: TGTGCCCACAGCGGGGGGCCCGGGAAAGGTTGGGCAGATACGCAGTATTTT. This encodes CAHSGGPGKGWADTQYF.

V gene TRBV15 combines with J gene TRBJ2-2; 12 bases are a match to TRBD2. V lost 7 bases, J lost 4 bases, and 7 bases stayed unmatched. CDR3 length: 16 residues. Looked up from germline, CDR1 is LNHNV and CDR2 is YYDKDF (reference sequence). CDR3 in amino acids: CATNPTSGSSTGELFF. The CDR3, as DNA: TGTGCCACCAACCCGACTAGCGGGAGTTCCACCGGGGAGCTGTTTTTT.

As concerns this clonotype: A much larger clone differs from this one at a single base, so this may be a read error. The rearrangement links TRBV28 to TRBJ1-6; 7 nucleotides match TRBD1. Losses at the gene ends were 5 bases for V and 8 bases for J; bases not matched to a gene: 6. The CDR3 has 14 amino acids. Germline V gene lookup returns CDR1 MDHEN and CDR2 SYDVKM. DNA for the CDR3: TGTGCCAGCAGTCTGACAGGGATTGATTCACCCCTCCACTTT. Its translation is CASSLTGIDSPLHF.

J is TRBJ1-2 and V is TRBV12-3 or TRBV12-4; no definite D call. Trimming took 0 bases from V and 2 from J, leaving 7 bases between them. CDR3 length: 14 residues. CDR3 sequence: CASSLARQNYGYTF. DNA for the CDR3: TGTGCCAGCAGTTTAGCCAGGCAAAACTATGGCTACACCTTC.

About this clonotype: With a much larger clone just one base away, this may be a read error. J is TRBJ2-1 and V is TRBV12-3 or TRBV12-4; 8 bases are shared with TRBD1. The DNA end is a closer match to TRBJ2-7, so the J assignment may be wrong. The CDR3 sequence is 16 residues long. The CDR3 loop is CASREVGTGRAGEQYF. The CDR3 nucleotides read TGTGCCAGCAGGGAAGTGGGGACAGGTCGAGCGGGTGAGCAGTACTTC.

The CDR3 DNA reads TGCAGCGTGTTGACAGGGATTGAAGCTTTCTTT. Translating gives CSVLTGIEAFF. The gene calls are TRBV29-1 and TRBJ1-1; 7 nucleotides agree with TRBD1. The CDR3 length is 11 residues. CDR1 is SQVTM and CDR2 is ANQGSEA in the germline V gene. V shed 6 bases and J 7 bases; nucleotides not matched to a gene: 5. Together with reference TRBV29-1 and TRBJ1-1, the CDR3 gives the full variable domain: SAVISQKPSRDICQRGTSLTIQCQVDSQVTMMFWYRQQPGQSLTLIATANQGSEATYESGFVIDKFPISRPNLTFSTLTVSNMSPEDSSIYLCSVLTGIEAFFGQGTRLTVV.

The DNA for the CDR3 is TGTGCCACCCGGACAGGGTCGGACACCGGGGAGCTGTTTTTT. Translating it yields CATRTGSDTGELFF. The chain combines TRBV10-3 with TRBJ2-2; 8 nucleotides align to TRBD1. Looked up from germline, CDR1 is ENHRY and CDR2 is SYGVKD. CDR3 length: 14 residues. Unmatched junction bases numbered 7, after V lost 10 bases and J lost 3 bases.

In the case of this clonotype: A read error may account for a junction end that differs from germline. The DNA for the CDR3 is TGTGCTAGCAGCTTTGCTCGGTTGAACACTGAAGCTTTCTTT. As protein: CASSFARLNTEAFF. The rearrangement joins TRBV7-7 to TRBJ1-1; D unresolved. Germline V gene lookup returns CDR1 SSHAT and CDR2 FNYEAQ (reference sequence). The CDR3 runs 14 residues.